Detailed here is one TCR beta chain. It has no known antigen specificity. Base qualities are not recorded, but no much larger clone differs from it by a single base. The collaborating institutions used their own protocols to collect whole blood in K2EDTA tubes. For TCRbeta analysis, collaborators shipped samples in one of three forms: frozen whole blood, isolated PBMCs, or DNA extracted from either of those sample types. V and J are truncated by 10 bases and 5 bases respectively, leaving an intervening sequence of 15 bases. The CDR3 covers 14 residues, taking in both the cysteine and the phenylalanine. Only the CDR3 portion is preserved as DNA: 42 bases, with reading frame beginning at the first base. According to the germline V gene, CDR1 reads MNHEY and CDR2 reads SVGAGI. TCRbeta CDR3 regions were amplified from genomic DNA by means of the immunoSEQ Assay, a bias-controlled multiplex PCR. The paper's data handling went like this. Nucleated cell counts per sample were estimated from amplification of reference gene primers within the assay. Sequence reads were collapsed and filtered to measure the absolute abundance of every unique TCRbeta CDR3 rearrangement. For each sample, productive Simpson clonality was calculated as the square root of Simpson's diversity index across productive rearrangements. What TCRdb holds here is the immuneACCESS table cut down to in-frame rearrangements. Part of the clones is not present; checked against another copy, under half of the missing clones reflect an unresolved V gene, and the others are unexplained. The V and J calls and clone size come from that table; D and trimming were worked out from the DNA. This sample has approximately 140,000 clones in its table, and 85% to 90% of those were observed once. Around 8.4% of the sample goes to the ten largest clones.

The record originates from a study of blood T cell repertoires in COVID-19 (dated by TCRdb to 2018 to 2021). Describing the broader study: The collaborator samples originated in the United States, Italy and Spain and spanned the acute and convalescent phases of COVID-19. The dataset comprised deeply sampled blood TCRbeta repertoires from subjects exposed to, actively infected with, or recovered from COVID-19. The repertoires were made available in a free public database intended to serve as a resource for research on the immune response to SARS-CoV-2. The samples were drawn from the first 160 participants of the ongoing ImmuneRACE study and from roughly 1,300 subjects provided by 6 global collaborators. The sample metadata nearly always contained a de-identified subject ID, COVID-19 status, age in years and sex. The material from the prospective study consisted of cDNA or gDNA derived from T cells, B-cell-depleted T cells, or PBMCs. Where HLA class I and class II types were available, the types were taken from metadata supplied by the sample provider, not from assay-based typing.

Results and caveats for the whole study, not just this receptor: The amount of clinical and demographic metadata varied by source and participant and was provided uncurated.

The V and J genes are TRBV6-5 and TRBJ2-6; the D gene remains uncertain. The TCR comes from a woman aged 55-69 years with acute or convalescent COVID-19. What was sequenced was peripheral blood. The sequence in DNA is TGTGCCATCACAACCTCTCTGTGGGCCAACGTCCTGACTTTC. The resulting protein is CAITTSLWANVLTF.